This T cell receptor beta chain was sequenced during a study of blood T cell repertoires in COVID-19. Turning to the study itself: Sources were T cells, B-cell-depleted T cells, or PBMCs; the material itself was cDNA or gDNA.

Authors' processing steps: Amplification from reference gene primers served as the basis for estimated nucleated cell counts. TCRdb keeps only in-frame clones here, not all; method: immunoSEQ multiplex PCR. The D gene and trimming were derived from the DNA, and the V and J assignments and clone size from that table. The sample holds about 150,000 clones, approximately 83% seen once. Germline V gene lookup returns CDR1 LGHDT and CDR2 YNNKEL (reference sequence). This CDR3 has 12 residues. V shed 9 bases and J 5 bases; nucleotides not matched to a gene: 2. This sequence was found in a woman of 80 years or more with acute or convalescent COVID-19. This chain connects TRBV3-1 (or the pseudogene TRBV3-2) to TRBJ2-3; 10 bases are a match to TRBD1. Source material: peripheral blood. DNA for the CDR3: TGTGCCAGTGGGACAGGGGAAGATACGCAGTATTTT. This translates into CASGTGEDTQYF.